The table lists the clone carrying this T cell receptor (beta chain) with many counts. As yet, its antigen is unknown. Germline V gene data show CDR1 as LGHDT and CDR2 as YNNKEL (reference sequence). CDR3 length: 15 residues. V was clipped by 0 bases and J by 5 bases, with 13 bases between them. The sample is drawn from a study of T cells in Graves' hyperthyroidism and ophthalmopathy. The study enrolled patients aged 18 to 65 with newly diagnosed hyperthyroidism of under 2 months' duration. Researchers barred patients who had uncontrolled infection, other autoimmune disease, pregnancy or lactation. Thyroid ultrasound and orbital computed tomography, with clinical symptoms and serum thyroxine and TRAb, informed diagnoses. Study conclusions and caveats: Within blood appeared most thyroid clonotypes that had expanded above 0.001.

Amplification yielded TCR beta CDR3 regions, with RNA transcripts as the source. HTBI primers were used for first-round RT-PCR of the TCR CDR3. TCRdb reprocessed the multiplex PCR reads via MiXCR and lists one record per CDR3 protein. Of about 690,000 distinct CDR3 sequences in the sample, approximately 15% were seen once. The material sequenced was blood. This TCR came from a man aged 45 to 65 with Graves' hyperthyroidism. The V gene is TRBV3-1, the J gene TRBJ2-5; D remains ambiguous. DNA of the CDR3: TGTGCCAGCAGCCAAGATCCCAGCGACGGGGAGACCCAGTACTTC. Amino acid sequence: CASSQDPSDGETQYF.